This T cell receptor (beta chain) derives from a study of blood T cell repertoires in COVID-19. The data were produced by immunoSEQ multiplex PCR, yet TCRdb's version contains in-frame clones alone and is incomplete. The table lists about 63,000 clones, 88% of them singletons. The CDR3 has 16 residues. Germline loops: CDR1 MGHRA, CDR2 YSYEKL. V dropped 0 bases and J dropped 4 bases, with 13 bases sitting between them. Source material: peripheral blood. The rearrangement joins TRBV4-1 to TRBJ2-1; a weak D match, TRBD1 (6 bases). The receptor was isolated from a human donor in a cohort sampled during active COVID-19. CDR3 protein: CASSQDPDSLYNEQFF. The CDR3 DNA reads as TGCGCCAGCAGCCAAGATCCGGACAGTTTGTACAATGAGCAGTTCTTC.